The clone carrying this TCR beta chain has at least ten counts. The antigen remains unidentified. This entry comes from a study of T cells in Graves' hyperthyroidism and ophthalmopathy. Study results and limitations: Ophthalmopathy and stable hyperthyroidism were separated by a 13 V-J model. Blood samples included most of the expanded thyroid clonotypes exceeding 0.001.

The CDR3 runs 14 residues. Trimming cost V 6 bases and J 8 bases, with 19 bases left between them. RNA transcripts served as the template for amplifying TCR beta CDR3 regions. HTBI primers were the set used in a first-round RT-PCR of the TCR CDR3. TCRdb reprocessed the multiplex PCR reads with MiXCR, giving one entry per CDR3 protein. This sample has about 350,000 distinct CDR3 sequences, with about a fifth found just once. PBMCs were sourced from more than 9 ml fresh peripheral blood. The receptor was derived from a woman aged 18-30 years with Graves' hyperthyroidism. The rearrangement links TRBV12-3 or TRBV12-4 to TRBJ1-2; a possible D gene is TRBD1 (5 bases). Sequencing was carried out using blood. The CDR3: CASRDRDFDTGYTF. The CDR3 bases are TGTGCCAGCAGAGACCGGGACTTCGACACGGGCTACACCTTC.